This passage covers 29 T cell receptor beta chains from one sample sequenced in a study of control samples from healthy donors and cancer patients. Generated by immunoSEQ multiplex PCR, the TCRdb table keeps only in-frame clones and is missing some. The sample shows 50,000 or so clones, roughly 88% of them seen only once. The sample taken for sequencing was blood. The source is a man aged 50 to 59 in good health.

This clone showed up just once. The CDR3 here is CATSGRQAYSNQPQHF. CDR3 sequence (DNA): TGTGCCACCAGCGGTAGACAGGCCTATAGCAATCAGCCCCAGCATTTT. The chain uses TRBV15 and TRBJ1-5; D perhaps matches TRBD1 (6 bases). Germline CDR1 reads LNHNV; CDR2 reads YYDKDF (reference sequence). The CDR3 extends over 16 amino acids. V was clipped by 5 bases and J by 0 bases, with 14 bases between them.

This clone was counted only a few times. The chain recombines TRBV19 with TRBJ2-3; 8 bases agree with TRBD2. CDR1 LNHDA and CDR2 SQIVND come from the germline V gene (reference sequence). CDR3 length: 14 amino acids. The J segment lost 6 bases and the V segment lost 5 bases, leaving 7 bases of the junction unmatched. CDR3 residues: CASSPGLVTDTQYF. In nucleotides, the CDR3 is TGTGCCAGTAGTCCGGGACTAGTTACCGATACGCAGTATTTT.

The CDR3 here is CASSQATTYTDTQYF. DNA for the CDR3: TGTGCCAGCAGCCAAGCCACTACCTACACAGATACGCAGTATTTT. This chain connects TRBV3-1 (or the pseudogene TRBV3-2) to TRBJ2-3; unclear D gene. Germline CDR1 and CDR2: LGHDT and YNNKEL (reference sequence). This CDR3 comprises 15 residues. The germline V and J ends were trimmed by 1 base and 2 bases, with 10 bases remaining between them.

The chain uses TRBV5-6 and TRBJ1-2; a possible D gene is TRBD1 (6 bases). The germline V gene encodes CDR1 SGHDT and CDR2 YYEEEE. CDR3 length: 15 amino acids. Trimming cost V 3 bases and J 5 bases, with 17 bases left between them. The CDR3 coding sequence is TGTGCCAGCAGCTCGGGGGGCAGTTCTGGGTATGGCTACACCTTC. Amino acids: CASSSGGSSGYGYTF.

This sequence joins TRBV4-1 and TRBJ2-5, with 8 bases matching TRBD2. The CDR3 spans 16 residues. In germline, CDR1 is MGHRA, CDR2 YSYEKL. The J segment lost 5 bases and the V segment lost 0 bases, leaving 8 bases of the junction unmatched. CDR3 protein: CASSQEIAGFRETQYF. The CDR3 DNA sequence: TGCGCCAGCAGCCAAGAAATAGCGGGGTTTCGTGAGACCCAGTACTTC.

This chain uses TRBV4-3 with TRBJ2-2; 14 positions match TRBD2. J was trimmed by 1 base and V by 4 bases; bases with no gene match: 5. This CDR3 has 18 residues. Germline assignment: CDR1 LGHNA and CDR2 YSLEER. The CDR3 DNA reads TGCGCCAGCAGCCGGGGACTAGCGGGAGCTGGGAACACCGGGGAGCTGTTTTTT. It encodes CASSRGLAGAGNTGELFF.

V and J are TRBV6-5 and TRBJ1-4, with D perhaps matching TRBD1 (5 bases). CDR1 and CDR2 (germline): MNHEY, SVGAGI. This CDR3 has 14 residues. V lost 2 bases, J lost 8 bases, and 12 bases lay in between. The CDR3 loop is CASSYGQGGEKLFF. The CDR3 nucleotides read TGTGCCAGCAGTTACGGGCAGGGAGGAGAAAAACTGTTTTTT.

V is TRBV30 and J is TRBJ2-2; TRBD1 or TRBD2 may be the D gene (5 bases each). The length of the CDR3 is 17 residues. CDR1 is GTSNPN, CDR2 SVGIG, per germline (reference sequence). V gave up 1 base and J gave up 5 bases, with 20 bases separating them. CDR3 sequence: CAWSADVGTWWTGELFF. The DNA of the CDR3 is TGTGCCTGGAGTGCGGACGTGGGGACCTGGTGGACCGGGGAGCTGTTTTTT.

The chain links TRBV19 to TRBJ1-5; D gene uncertain. Germline CDR1 is LNHDA and CDR2 is SQIVND (reference sequence). The V end lost 4 bases, the J end lost 0 bases, and 10 bases lay between the germline ends. The CDR3 covers 15 residues. This chain's CDR3 is CASSTASGSNQPQHF. CDR3 nucleotide sequence: TGTGCCAGTAGTACGGCATCGGGTAGCAATCAGCCCCAGCATTTT.

V is TRBV12-3 or TRBV12-4 and J is TRBJ1-1, with a weak D call TRBD1 (6 bases). This CDR3 is built from 13 residues. V lost 2 bases to trimming and J lost 10 bases, with 14 bases between them. CDR3 residues: CASSLRGGIAAFF. CDR3 DNA sequence: TGTGCCAGCAGTTTACGAGGGGGGATTGCAGCTTTCTTT.

About this clone itself: At one end, the junction sequence differs from germline, possibly due to a read error. V usage is TRBV7-7 and J usage is TRBJ2-1; 12 nucleotides align to TRBD2. CDR3 length: 19 amino acids. Germline lookup yields CDR1 SSHAT and CDR2 FNYEAQ (reference sequence). DNA for the CDR3: TGTGCTAGCAGCCCCCCGGGACAGGGCCTAGCGGGAGGGCGGAATGAGCAGTTCTTC. It yields the protein CASSPPGQGLAGGRNEQFF. Variable domain in full (rest from reference TRBV7-7 and TRBJ2-1): GAGVSQSPRYKVTKRGQDVTLRCDPISSHATLYWYQQALGQGPEFLTYFNYEAQPDKSGLPSDRFSAERPEGSISTLTIQRTEQRDSAMYRCASSPPGQGLAGGRNEQFFGPGTRLTVL.

The chain links TRBV28 to TRBJ1-4, with no clear D. The CDR3 runs 15 residues. In germline, CDR1 is MDHEN, CDR2 SYDVKM. The V gene lost 6 bases and the J gene lost 6 bases, with 17 bases spanning the gap. DNA of the CDR3: TGTGCCAGCAGATATAAGGAACACCCGGATGAAAAACTGTTTTTT. Amino acids: CASRYKEHPDEKLFF.

This rearrangement joins TRBV4-3 to TRBJ1-3; D is uncertain. V lost 3 bases to trimming and J lost 3 bases, with 12 bases between them. CDR3 length equals 15 residues. CDR1 is LGHNA, CDR2 YSLEER, per germline. The CDR3 DNA reads TGCGCCAGCAGCCAGTCCTTGGTTTATGGAAACACCATATATTTT. This codes for CASSQSLVYGNTIYF.

The chain is built from TRBV9 and TRBJ2-1, with TRBD2 matching 7 bases. The CDR3 runs 13 residues. J was trimmed by 10 bases and V by 0 bases; bases with no gene match: 4. CDR1 is SGDLS and CDR2 is YYNGEE in the germline V gene. The CDR3 loop reads CASSVGTSQEQFF. The CDR3 DNA reads TGTGCCAGCAGCGTAGGGACTAGTCAGGAGCAGTTCTTC. Complete variable domain (other parts from reference TRBV9 and TRBJ2-1): DSGVTQTPKHLITATGQRVTLRCSPRSGDLSVYWYQQSLDQGLQFLIQYYNGEERAKGNILERFSAQQFPDLHSELNLSSLELGDSALYFCASSVGTSQEQFFGPGTRLTVL.

The V and J genes are TRBV4-1 and TRBJ2-7, with TRBD1 matching over 7 bases. The CDR3 extends over 14 amino acids. The ends lost 0 bases at V and 3 bases at J; junction bases unmatched: 2. From germline, CDR1 is MGHRA and CDR2 YSYEKL. Here the CDR3 DNA reads TGCGCCAGCAGCCAAGAGGGGACAGTCTACGAGCAGTACTTC. As protein: CASSQEGTVYEQYF.

The table lists this clone with a few counts. The V call is TRBV24-1, the J call TRBJ1-1, with D maybe TRBD1 (5 bases). There are 13 residues in the CDR3. Germline CDR1 and CDR2: KGHDR and SFDVKD. Trimming removed 5 bases from V and 4 bases from J, with 10 bases in between. The CDR3 bases are TGTGCCACCAGTGCCCCAGGGTCCACTGAAGCTTTCTTT. Encoded protein: CATSAPGSTEAFF.

The chain carries TRBV28 and TRBJ2-1, with 7 nucleotides matching TRBD2. The germline V gene encodes CDR1 MDHEN and CDR2 SYDVKM. The length of the CDR3 is 16 residues. V trimming: 4 bases; J trimming: 1 base; junction bases outside the gene matches: 7. CDR3 nucleotide sequence: TGTGCCAGCAGTTCGTTCGGGAGGTCGTCCTACAATGAGCAGTTCTTC. Amino acids: CASSSFGRSSYNEQFF.

This chain connects TRBV28 to TRBJ1-1; 10 nucleotides line up with TRBD1. CDR1 is MDHEN, CDR2 SYDVKM, per germline. The CDR3 runs 14 residues. Trimming cost V 6 bases and J 3 bases; bases outside gene matches: 4. Here the CDR3 DNA reads TGTGCCAGCAGGAGCGGACAGGGGGACACTGAAGCTTTCTTT. Translating it yields CASRSGQGDTEAFF.

This chain joins TRBV5-4 and TRBJ2-2, with D perhaps TRBD2 (5 bases). V was cut by 6 bases and J by 2 bases, with 8 bases left in between. The CDR3 has 13 amino acids. Looked up from germline, CDR1 is SGHNT and CDR2 is YYREEE (reference sequence). In nucleotides, the CDR3 is TGTGCCAGCATGAGGGAAAACACCGGGGAGCTGTTTTTT. It codes for CASMRENTGELFF.

This rearrangement joins TRBV7-2 to TRBJ1-1; D gene unclear. The CDR3 covers 14 residues. From germline, CDR1 is SGHTA and CDR2 FQGNSA. The V gene lost 3 bases and the J gene lost 4 bases, with 12 bases spanning the gap. As DNA, the CDR3 is TGTGCCAGCAGCTTCGGGCATCAGTCCACTGAAGCTTTCTTT. This translates into CASSFGHQSTEAFF.

The J gene is TRBJ2-2, the V gene TRBV6-5, with 10 bases matching TRBD1. The CDR3 runs to 15 residues. V gave up 7 bases and J gave up 6 bases; unmatched junction bases: 8. Looked up from germline, CDR1 is MNHEY and CDR2 is SVGAGI. The DNA for the CDR3 is TGTGCCAGCACAATGGGACAGGGGAGTTCCGGGGAGCTGTTTTTT. Its translation is CASTMGQGSSGELFF.

V gene TRBV5-6 combines with J gene TRBJ1-4, with a weak D call TRBD1 (5 bases). The CDR3 runs to 15 residues. CDR1 SGHDT and CDR2 YYEEEE come from the germline V gene. The V end lost 6 bases, the J end lost 5 bases, and 17 bases lay between the germline ends. CDR3 sequence: CASTPTGAQNEKLFF. The DNA for the CDR3 is TGTGCCAGCACCCCTACAGGAGCCCAAAATGAAAAACTGTTTTTT. The variable domain in full, with the rest retrieved from reference TRBV5-6 and TRBJ1-4, is DAGVTQSPTHLIKTRGQQVTLRCSPKSGHDTVSWYQQALGQGPQFIFQYYEEEERQRGNFPDRFSGHQFPNYSSELNVNALLLGDSALYLCASTPTGAQNEKLFFGSGTQLSVL.

The chain links TRBV7-6 to TRBJ2-2; D unresolved. V was trimmed by 1 base and J by 5 bases, leaving 8 bases between them. CDR3 length: 14 residues. Germline V CDR1 and CDR2: SGHVS, FNYEAQ. CDR3 nucleotides: TGTGCCAGCAGCTTAGATCTGGGGACCGGGGAGCTGTTTTTT. This sequence encodes CASSLDLGTGELFF.

The chain combines TRBV5-1 with TRBJ2-2, with D possibly being TRBD2 (7 bases). Germline V CDR1 and CDR2: SGHRS, YFSETQ. This CDR3 region has 15 residues. The ends were cut back, 6 bases at V and 4 bases at J, with 16 bases in the middle. DNA for the CDR3: TGCGCCAGCAACCCCGGGGGGCGCCGCACCGGGGAGCTGTTTTTT. Encoded protein: CASNPGGRRTGELFF.

This chain uses TRBV3-1 (or the pseudogene TRBV3-2) with TRBJ2-3; the D is unclear. Germline-derived CDR1 and CDR2 are LGHDT and YNNKEL (reference sequence). Trimming pared 1 base from V and 0 bases from J, leaving 5 bases between. The CDR3 sequence is 14 residues long. The CDR3 DNA reads as TGTGCCAGCAGCCAAGCTGCGAGCACAGATACGCAGTATTTT. Its translation is CASSQAASTDTQYF.

The chain couples TRBV19 to TRBJ2-7, with 9 positions matching TRBD2. CDR3 size: 16 residues. Unmatched junction bases numbered 11, after V lost 5 bases and J lost 3 bases. From germline, CDR1 is LNHDA and CDR2 SQIVND (reference sequence). The CDR3 here is CASSGGSGRMGYEQYF. The CDR3, as DNA: TGTGCCAGTAGTGGCGGTAGCGGGAGAATGGGCTACGAGCAGTACTTC.

The V and J genes are TRBV24-1 and TRBJ2-3, with D uncertain. Germline V CDR1 and CDR2: KGHDR, SFDVKD. The CDR3 is made up of 13 amino acids. V was trimmed by 6 bases and J by 2 bases, leaving 8 bases between them. The CDR3: CATSRRPTDTQYF. The CDR3 DNA sequence: TGTGCCACCAGTAGAAGACCCACAGATACGCAGTATTTT.

Comments on this clone: Given the absence of the conserved phenylalanine or tryptophan at the CDR3 end, a read error is likely. The DNA is omitted, as the CDR3 cannot be located on it reliably, and the CDR3 follows TCRdb's listing. The chain combines TRBV24-1 with TRBJ1-2. The CDR3 totals 12 residues, both ends included. Germline CDR1 KGHDR, CDR2 SFDVKD. CDR3 residues: CATSDSGREYLL.

The CDR3 sequence is CASSEMAGYYEQYF. CDR3 in DNA: TGTGCCAGCAGTGAAATGGCGGGATACTACGAGCAGTACTTC. The chain couples TRBV6-1 to TRBJ2-7; TRBD2 is a possible D gene (6 bases). Germline-derived CDR1 and CDR2 are MNHNS and SASEGT. Deletions cut 2 bases from V and 3 bases from J, with 11 bases between. The CDR3 loop spans 14 amino acids.